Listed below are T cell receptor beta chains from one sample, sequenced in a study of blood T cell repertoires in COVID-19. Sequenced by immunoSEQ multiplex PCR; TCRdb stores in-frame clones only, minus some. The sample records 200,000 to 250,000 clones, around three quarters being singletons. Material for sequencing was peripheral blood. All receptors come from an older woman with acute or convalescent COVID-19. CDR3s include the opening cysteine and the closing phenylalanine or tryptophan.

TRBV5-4,CASSLDSGTQETQYF
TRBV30,CAWGRGQDNSPLHF
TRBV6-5,CASTGGTVTYEQYF
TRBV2,CASTGSQPGNTIYF
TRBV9,CASSTRQSSYEQYF
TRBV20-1,CSASRSGRAYEQYF
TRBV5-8,CASSFRDLNTEAFF
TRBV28,CASALGGYGYTF
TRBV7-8,CASSLGQPEAFF
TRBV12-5,CASGWSTGGYNEQFF
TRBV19,CASSIRSDRGRGGNQPQHF
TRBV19,CASSYPSHEQYF
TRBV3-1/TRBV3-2,CASSNRTANLIHYGYTF
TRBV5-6,CASRNRLGPYNEQFF
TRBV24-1,CATYRGRGMNTEAFF
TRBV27,CASSRTGGDSGYTF
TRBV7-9,CASSLGWGLAGNTGELFF
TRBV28,CASSQAGTGYNYGYTF
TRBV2,CASSEVLGATNEKLFF
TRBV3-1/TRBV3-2,CASSQGLAASYEQYF
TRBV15,CATSRGEVRHTF
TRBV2,CASSGVTAGGYTF
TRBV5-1,CASSLGGQGNTEAFF
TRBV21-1,CASPPPTSGAGEQFF
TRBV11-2,CASSLRGGLYGYTF
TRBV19,CASSLTSGTRNEQFF
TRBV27,CASSPDWAYGYTF
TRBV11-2,CATLSGGNEQYF
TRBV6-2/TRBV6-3,CASSSGSGRETQYF
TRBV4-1,CASSHVDRGGFGRTYEQYF
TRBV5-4,CASSLGGSGRGFNEQFF
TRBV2,CASSEGDIYGYTF
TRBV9,CASSVGLNYGYTF
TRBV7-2,CASSFQLNTEAFF
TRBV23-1,CASSPDRINQPQHF
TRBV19,CASRTATMNTEAFF
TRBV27,CASSLIQGDTEAFF
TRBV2,CAGGTELAGYTF
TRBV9,CASSVVSGRTSYNEQFF
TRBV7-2,CASSLAGGSGNTGELFF
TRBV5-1,CASSSRTGWSEKLFF
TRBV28,CASSQPGHLFF
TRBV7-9,CASSPPGQLNSPLHF
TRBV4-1,CASSQQPRDLDTQYF
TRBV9,CASSSPQGNIQYF
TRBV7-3,CASSLNPSGPTGTQYF
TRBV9,CASSLRQAPSSYNEQFF
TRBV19,CASSITVEPQHF
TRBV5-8,CASSLGLLMNTEAFF
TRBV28,CASSLLNTEAFF
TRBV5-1,CASSLDGLRRNTGELFF
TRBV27,CASRGAAGNTIYF